These T cell receptor beta chains were read from a single sample in a study of blood T cell repertoires in COVID-19. Only in-frame clones appear in the TCRdb table, and some are missing; sequencing was by immunoSEQ multiplex PCR. The table records around 29,000 clones, roughly 85% of them present only once. Sequencing was done on a sample of peripheral blood. The receptor set was obtained from a woman between 55 and 75 years old with active COVID-19. CDR3s include the opening cysteine and the closing phenylalanine or tryptophan. The D gene is left open where the match is weak. Not all rows give a size; the values are once, few, many and, for expanded clones, a class.

V gene	D gene	clone size	J gene	CDR3 protein	CDR3 DNA
TRBV5-4	TRBD1	few	TRBJ1-2	CASSLKGGGGYTF	TGTGCCAGCAGCTTGAAAGGGGGCGGTGGCTACACCTTC
TRBV7-8	TRBD2	-	TRBJ2-1	CASSPTLIAGGRGEQFF	TGTGCCAGCAGTCCAACCCTTATAGCGGGAGGGCGGGGTGAGCAGTTCTTC
TRBV2	TRBD2	-	TRBJ2-7	CASWGLAGGEYEQYF	TGTGCCAGCTGGGGACTAGCGGGGGGAGAATACGAGCAGTACTTC
TRBV25-1	TRBD1	-	TRBJ1-4	CASSESPHRGVEKLFF	TGTGCCAGCAGTGAATCCCCTCACAGGGGTGTTGAAAAACTGTTTTTT
TRBV5-4	-	-	TRBJ2-2	CASSLGGAIGELFF	TGTGCCAGCAGCTTAGGGGGGGCCATCGGGGAGCTGTTTTTT
TRBV6-5	TRBD1	-	TRBJ2-1	CASSRGQGRNNEQFF	TGTGCCAGCAGCCGCGGACAGGGGAGGAACAATGAGCAGTTCTTC
TRBV20-1	TRBD2	-	TRBJ2-1	CSASITSGSHEQFF	TGCAGTGCTAGTATAACTAGCGGGAGCCATGAGCAGTTCTTC
TRBV25-1	-	-	TRBJ2-7	CASSERRGSPAYEQYF	TGTGCCAGCAGTGAGAGAAGGGGGAGCCCGGCATACGAGCAGTACTTC
TRBV11-1	-	-	TRBJ2-3	CASSLPFTDTQYF	TGTGCCAGCAGCTTACCATTTACAGATACGCAGTATTTT
TRBV2	-	-	TRBJ2-5	CASGSRGETQYF	TGTGCCAGCGGAAGTAGGGGTGAGACCCAGTACTTC
TRBV3-1/TRBV3-2	-	-	TRBJ2-1	CASSHRQNPHNEQFF	TGTGCCAGCAGCCATAGACAGAATCCCCACAATGAGCAGTTCTTC
TRBV2	-	-	TRBJ1-2	CASKIPTVGYGYTF	TGTGCCAGCAAAATCCCGACAGTCGGTTATGGCTACACCTTC
TRBV7-9	TRBD2	-	TRBJ2-1	CASSFSRTAGGVNEQFF	TGTGCCAGCAGCTTTTCAAGGACAGCGGGAGGGGTAAATGAGCAGTTCTTC
TRBV6-1	-	-	TRBJ1-1	CASSEWGGLNTEAFF	TGTGCCAGCAGTGAATGGGGGGGATTGAACACTGAAGCTTTCTTT
TRBV2	TRBD1	-	TRBJ1-6	CASSRDRALGNSPLHF	TGTGCCAGCAGCCGAGACAGGGCGCTGGGGAATTCACCCCTCCACTTT
TRBV29-1	TRBD2	-	TRBJ2-1	CSVEASGTYNEQFF	TGCAGCGTTGAAGCTAGCGGGACCTACAATGAGCAGTTCTTC
TRBV5-1	-	-	TRBJ1-1	CASMAGANTEAFF	TGCGCCAGCATGGCAGGGGCGAACACTGAAGCTTTCTTT
TRBV19	TRBD2	-	TRBJ2-7	CASRGVREGTYEQYF	TGTGCCAGTAGAGGGGTGCGGGAGGGGACCTACGAGCAGTACTTC
TRBV7-9	TRBD2	once	TRBJ2-1	CASSLVGLAGGPVEQFF	TGTGCCAGCAGCTTAGTCGGACTAGCGGGAGGGCCGGTTGAGCAGTTCTTC
TRBV10-2	TRBD2	-	TRBJ2-1	CASSEGLAGLFSYNEQFF	TGCGCCAGCAGTGAGGGACTAGCGGGACTTTTCTCCTACAATGAGCAGTTCTTC
TRBV7-9	TRBD1	-	TRBJ1-4	CAFSTGTGDEKLFF	TGTGCCTTTTCTACCGGGACAGGGGATGAAAAACTGTTTTTT
TRBV15	-	-	TRBJ1-2	CATSRDQVGVGHKYGYTF	TGTGCCACCAGCAGAGATCAAGTTGGTGTGGGACACAAATATGGCTACACCTTC
TRBV20-1	-	-	TRBJ1-5	CSASPRGGPYQPQHF	TGCAGTGCTAGTCCCCGGGGGGGACCATATCAGCCCCAGCATTTT
TRBV7-3	-	-	TRBJ2-3	CASSVLGQSTDTQYF	TGTGCCAGCAGCGTACTGGGGCAGTCCACAGATACGCAGTATTTT
TRBV11-2	TRBD2	once	TRBJ2-2	CASSLEASGTGELFF	TGTGCCAGCAGCTTAGAGGCTAGCGGGACCGGGGAGCTGTTTTTT
TRBV3-1/TRBV3-2	-	-	TRBJ1-1	CASSLGRRGSEAFF	TGTGCCAGCAGCCTAGGTCGACGGGGGTCTGAAGCTTTCTTT
TRBV3-1/TRBV3-2	TRBD1	-	TRBJ2-5	CASSLPHPGQGSETQYF	TGTGCCAGCAGCCTTCCTCATCCGGGACAGGGTTCCGAGACCCAGTACTTC
TRBV5-8	TRBD1	-	TRBJ2-1	CASSLDRGTGRYEQFF	TGTGCCAGCAGCCTCGACAGGGGAACGGGCAGGTATGAGCAGTTCTTC
TRBV6-6	TRBD1	-	TRBJ1-2	CASSYSGQGGGYTF	TGTGCCAGCAGTTACTCAGGACAGGGGGGGGGCTACACCTTC
TRBV4-2	TRBD2	-	TRBJ2-1	CASSHLGGGSYNEQFF	TGTGCCAGCAGCCATTTGGGCGGGGGGTCCTACAATGAGCAGTTCTTC
TRBV7-9	TRBD1	-	TRBJ2-4	CASSTDRGRDAKNIQYF	TGTGCCAGCAGCACCGACAGGGGTCGGGATGCCAAAAACATTCAGTACTTC
TRBV5-1	TRBD1	-	TRBJ1-1	CASSTKGALAEAFF	TGCGCCAGCAGTACTAAGGGGGCGTTGGCTGAAGCTTTCTTT
TRBV5-1	TRBD2	-	TRBJ2-7	CASSLTSGRAYEQYF	TGCGCCAGCAGCCTTACTAGCGGGAGGGCCTACGAGCAGTACTTC
TRBV29-1	-	-	TRBJ2-2	CSVGGQSDTGELFF	TGCAGCGTGGGGGGACAGTCGGACACCGGGGAGCTGTTTTTT
TRBV9	TRBD1	-	TRBJ1-3	CASSVLQRGPGNTIYF	TGTGCCAGCAGCGTCCTACAAAGGGGGCCCGGAAACACCATATATTTT
TRBV5-6	-	once	TRBJ2-5	CASSLLVSVTQYF	TGTGCCAGCAGCTTGCTAGTTAGCGTGACCCAGTACTTC
TRBV2	-	-	TRBJ2-1	CASSPLNEQFF	TGTGCCAGCAGTCCCCTCAATGAGCAGTTCTTC
TRBV5-1	-	once	TRBJ2-1	CASSWGSSGEVQFF	TGCGCCAGCAGCTGGGGATCGTCTGGGGAGGTGCAGTTCTTC
TRBV7-2	TRBD2	-	TRBJ2-5	CASSLAGAGETQYF	TGTGCCAGCAGTCTAGCGGGAGCGGGGGAGACCCAGTACTTC
TRBV5-1	-	-	TRBJ2-3	CASSLTGSRYDTQYF	TGCGCCAGCAGCTTGACGGGGAGTAGATATGATACGCAGTATTTT
TRBV7-8	TRBD2	-	TRBJ2-7	CASSSDSWTSGRTYEEQYF	TGTGCCAGCAGCTCGGATTCCTGGACTAGCGGGAGAACCTACGAAGAGCAGTACTTC
TRBV5-1	-	-	TRBJ2-7	CASSFGSSYEQYF	TGCGCCAGCAGCTTTGGCAGCTCCTACGAGCAGTACTTC